This TCR beta chain was sequenced for a study of T cell repertoires in cytomegalovirus infection. Whole-study context: The public TCR beta signatures pointed to both CMV infection and matching HLA type.

Overall study results and limits: The ex vivo response was dominated by HLA-C-restricted CMV-specific TCR beta clonotypes.

The CDR3 runs to 15 residues. Per the germline V gene, CDR1 is MNHNS and CDR2 is SASEGT. The V and J ends lost 5 bases and 3 bases, in that order; junction bases with no gene match: 7. MiXCR, run by TCRdb on the reads, gives a single entry per CDR3 protein. The data contain around 770,000 distinct CDR3 sequences, about 27% of them singletons. Notes on this clonotype: Its antigen is as yet unknown.

This chain connects TRBV6-1 to TRBJ2-5; 9 bases are a match to TRBD1. Here the sequenced sample was cultured CD8+ T cells from PBMCs, taken from culture after CMV antigen stimulation. The sequence was obtained from a human donor in good health (CMV status not recorded). Some clones in this sample may be carry-over from other donors' samples. The CDR3 DNA follows: TGTGCCAGCAGTCAACTTGACAGGGGGGAAGAGACCCAGTACTTC. Its protein product is CASSQLDRGEETQYF.